This T cell receptor beta chain was sequenced during a study of siplizumab effects on memory and regulatory T cells. Study-level points and caveats: Memory T cells appeared less diverse than naive cells, which seemed to contribute substantially to alloresponse. Siplizumab, the agent tested, significantly reduced alloreactive sequences traceable to unstimulated CD4+ memory cells.

The germline gives CDR1 MNHNS, CDR2 SASEGT. V shed 6 bases, J shed 1 base, and the junction held 4 bases outside the gene matches. The CDR3 consists of 15 residues. Comments on this clone: Its antigen is undetermined.

Assayed TCR templates numbered 80,000 to 100,000 for each sample. The method was immunoSEQ multiplex PCR; TCRdb's version includes in-frame clones alone and lacks a portion of them. The sample carries 75,000 to 100,000 clones, around 94% recorded once. The chain has TRBV6-1 and TRBJ1-5, with TRBD1 identical over 9 bases. The TCR originated in a human donor in good health. Source material: non-Treg CD4+ T cells sorted from blood. The CDR3 spells CASSVDRGSNQPQHF. The CDR3 region has the DNA TGTGCCAGCAGCGTTGACAGGGGGAGCAATCAGCCCCAGCATTTT.